This TCR beta chain was sequenced during a study of beta chain features in type 1 diabetes. Whole-study results and caveats: Moderately but significantly shorter TCRB CDR3s were found in Type 1 diabetes patients in all four CD4+ subsets.

For this clone: No antigen is known for it.

V was shortened by 0 bases and J by 3 bases, with 12 bases between the two germline ends. This CDR3 region has 15 residues. In germline, CDR1 is MNHNY, CDR2 SVGAGI (reference sequence). Sequenced material consisted of expressed TCRB transcripts (all of the isolated RNA was reverse transcribed). Assay used: immunoSEQ multiplex PCR; TCRdb lists only in-frame clones, some missing. The data show about 900,000 clones, roughly 15% seen once. The sequenced sample was naive CD4+ T cells from blood. This receptor was obtained from a woman between 18 and 29 years old in good health. The chain joins TRBV6-6 to TRBJ2-7; perhaps TRBD2 as D (5 bases). The CDR3 here is CASSYSLTTNYEQYF. The CDR3, as DNA: TGTGCCAGCAGTTACTCGCTGACTACCAACTACGAGCAGTACTTC.